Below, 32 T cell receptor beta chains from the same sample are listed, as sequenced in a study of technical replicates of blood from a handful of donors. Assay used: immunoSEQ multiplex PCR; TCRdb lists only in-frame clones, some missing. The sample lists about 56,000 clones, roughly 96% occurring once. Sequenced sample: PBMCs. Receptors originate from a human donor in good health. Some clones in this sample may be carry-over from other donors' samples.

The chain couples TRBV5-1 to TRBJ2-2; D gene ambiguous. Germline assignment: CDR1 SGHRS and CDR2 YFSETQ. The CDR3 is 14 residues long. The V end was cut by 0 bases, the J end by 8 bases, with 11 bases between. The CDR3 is CASSLVSRVGELFF. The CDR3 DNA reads TGCGCCAGCAGCTTGGTATCTAGAGTTGGGGAGCTGTTTTTT. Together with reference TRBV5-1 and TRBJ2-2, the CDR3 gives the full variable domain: KAGVTQTPRYLIKTRGQQVTLSCSPISGHRSVSWYQQTPGQGLQFLFEYFSETQRNKGNFPGRFSGRQFSNSRSEMNVSTLELGDSALYLCASSLVSRVGELFFGEGSRLTVL.

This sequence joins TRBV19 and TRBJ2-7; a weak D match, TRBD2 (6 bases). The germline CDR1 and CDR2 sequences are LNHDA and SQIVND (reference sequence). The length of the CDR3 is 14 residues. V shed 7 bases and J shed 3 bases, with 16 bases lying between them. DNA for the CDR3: TGTGCCAGTAATCCCGGGACTGGAATCTACGAGCAGTACTTC. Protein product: CASNPGTGIYEQYF.

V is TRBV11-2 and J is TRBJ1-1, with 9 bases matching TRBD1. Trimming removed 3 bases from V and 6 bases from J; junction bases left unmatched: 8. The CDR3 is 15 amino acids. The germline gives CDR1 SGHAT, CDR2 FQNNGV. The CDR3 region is CASSFAGTGSSEAFF. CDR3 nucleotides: TGTGCCAGCAGCTTCGCCGGGACAGGGAGTTCTGAAGCTTTCTTT.

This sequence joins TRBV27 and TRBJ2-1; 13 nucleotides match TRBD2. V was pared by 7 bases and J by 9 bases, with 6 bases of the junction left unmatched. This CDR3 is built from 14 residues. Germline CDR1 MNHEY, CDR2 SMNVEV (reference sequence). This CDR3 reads CASNGLAGAGEQFF. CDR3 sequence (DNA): TGTGCCAGCAATGGACTAGCGGGAGCGGGTGAGCAGTTCTTC.

The CDR3 nucleotides read TGTGCCAGCTCACCTTCCTCGACAGGTTGGGCTGGAAACACCATATATTTT. Translated: CASSPSSTGWAGNTIYF. V gene TRBV18 combines with J gene TRBJ1-3, with a possible D match to TRBD1 (6 bases). Trimming shortened V by 3 bases and J by 2 bases, and 17 bases separated the two germline ends. CDR3 length: 17 residues. The germline CDR1 and CDR2 sequences are KGHSH and LQKENI.

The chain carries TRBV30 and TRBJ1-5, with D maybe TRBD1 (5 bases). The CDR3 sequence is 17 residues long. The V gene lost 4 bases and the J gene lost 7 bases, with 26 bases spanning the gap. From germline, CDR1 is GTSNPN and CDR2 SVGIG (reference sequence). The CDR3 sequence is CAWTAVGVTGEGQPQHF. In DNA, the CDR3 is TGTGCCTGGACCGCCGTAGGGGTTACGGGGGAAGGGCAGCCCCAGCATTTT.

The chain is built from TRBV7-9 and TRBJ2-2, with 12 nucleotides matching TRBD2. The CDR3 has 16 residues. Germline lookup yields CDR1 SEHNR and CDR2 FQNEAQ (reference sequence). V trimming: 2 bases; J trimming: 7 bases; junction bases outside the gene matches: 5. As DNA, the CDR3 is TGTGCCAGCAGCTTATCGACTAGCGGGAGATACGGGGAGCTGTTTTTT. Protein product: CASSLSTSGRYGELFF.

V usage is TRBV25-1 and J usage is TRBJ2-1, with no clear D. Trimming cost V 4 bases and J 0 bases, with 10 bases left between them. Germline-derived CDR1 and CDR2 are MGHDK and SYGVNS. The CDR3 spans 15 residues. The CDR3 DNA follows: TGTGCCAGCAGTGGTTTCAAGAGCTCCTACAATGAGCAGTTCTTC. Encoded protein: CASSGFKSSYNEQFF.

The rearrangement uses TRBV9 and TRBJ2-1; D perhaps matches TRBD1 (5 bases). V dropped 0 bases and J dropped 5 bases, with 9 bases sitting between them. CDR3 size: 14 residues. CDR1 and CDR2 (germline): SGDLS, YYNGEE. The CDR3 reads CASSVEGIHNEQFF. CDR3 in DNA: TGTGCCAGCAGCGTAGAGGGGATTCACAATGAGCAGTTCTTC.

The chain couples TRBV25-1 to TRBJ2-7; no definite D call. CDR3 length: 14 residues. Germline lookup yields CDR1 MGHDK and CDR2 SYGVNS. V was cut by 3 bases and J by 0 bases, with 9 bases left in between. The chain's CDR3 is CASSERGVSYEQYF. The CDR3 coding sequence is TGTGCCAGCAGTGAGCGAGGAGTCTCCTACGAGCAGTACTTC.

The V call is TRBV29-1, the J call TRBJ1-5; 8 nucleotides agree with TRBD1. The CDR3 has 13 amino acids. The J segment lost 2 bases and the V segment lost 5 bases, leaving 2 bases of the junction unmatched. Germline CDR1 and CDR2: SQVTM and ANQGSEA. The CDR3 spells CSVTDRGNQPQHF. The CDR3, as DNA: TGCAGCGTTACGGACAGGGGCAATCAGCCCCAGCATTTT.

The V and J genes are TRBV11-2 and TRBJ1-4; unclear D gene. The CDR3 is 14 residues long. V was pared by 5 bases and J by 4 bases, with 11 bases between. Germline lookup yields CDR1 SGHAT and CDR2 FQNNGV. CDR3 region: CASSQQFDNEKLFF. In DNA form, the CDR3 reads TGTGCCAGCAGCCAACAGTTCGATAATGAAAAACTGTTTTTT.

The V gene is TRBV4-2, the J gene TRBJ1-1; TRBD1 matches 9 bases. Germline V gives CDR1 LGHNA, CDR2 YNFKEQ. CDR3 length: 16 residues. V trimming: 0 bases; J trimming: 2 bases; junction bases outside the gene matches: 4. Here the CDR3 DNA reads TGTGCCAGCAGCCAAGAGTGGGACAGGGTTAACACTGAAGCTTTCTTT. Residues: CASSQEWDRVNTEAFF.

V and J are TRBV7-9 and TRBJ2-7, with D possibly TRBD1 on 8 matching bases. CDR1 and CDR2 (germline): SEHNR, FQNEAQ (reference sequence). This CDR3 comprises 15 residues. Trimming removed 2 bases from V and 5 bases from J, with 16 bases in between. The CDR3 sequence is CASSLYTGGVHEQYF. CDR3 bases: TGTGCCAGCAGCTTATATACAGGGGGGGTCCACGAGCAGTACTTC.

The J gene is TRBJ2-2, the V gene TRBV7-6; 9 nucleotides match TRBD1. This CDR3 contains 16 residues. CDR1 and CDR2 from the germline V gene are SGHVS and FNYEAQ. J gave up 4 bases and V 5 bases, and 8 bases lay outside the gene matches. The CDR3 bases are TGTGCCAGCAGCACCCGGACAGGGGCGGGCACCGGGGAGCTGTTTTTT. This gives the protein CASSTRTGAGTGELFF.

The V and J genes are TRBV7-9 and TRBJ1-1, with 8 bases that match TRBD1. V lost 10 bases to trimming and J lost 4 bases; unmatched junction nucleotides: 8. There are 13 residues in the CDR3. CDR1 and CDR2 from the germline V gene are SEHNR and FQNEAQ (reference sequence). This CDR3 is CAITLTGGTEAFF. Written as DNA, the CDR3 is TGTGCCATCACCCTTACAGGGGGCACTGAAGCTTTCTTT. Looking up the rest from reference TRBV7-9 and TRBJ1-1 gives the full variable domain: DTGVSQNPRHKITKRGQNVTFRCDPISEHNRLYWYRQTLGQGPEFLTYFQNEAQLEKSRLLSDRFSAERPKGSFSTLEIQRTEQGDSAMYLCAITLTGGTEAFFGQGTRLTVV.

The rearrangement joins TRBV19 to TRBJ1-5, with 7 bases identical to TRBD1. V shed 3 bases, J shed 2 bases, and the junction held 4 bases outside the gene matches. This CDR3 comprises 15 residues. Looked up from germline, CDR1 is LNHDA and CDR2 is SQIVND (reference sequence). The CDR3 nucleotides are TGTGCCAGTAGTATCCCAGGACAGGGCAATCAGCCCCAGCATTTT. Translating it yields CASSIPGQGNQPQHF.

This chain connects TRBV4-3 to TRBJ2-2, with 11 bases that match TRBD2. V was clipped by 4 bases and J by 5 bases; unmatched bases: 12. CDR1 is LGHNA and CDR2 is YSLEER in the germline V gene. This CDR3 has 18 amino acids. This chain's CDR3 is CASSLRGSGRASTGELFF. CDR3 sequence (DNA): TGCGCCAGCAGCCTACGGGGTAGCGGGAGGGCCTCAACCGGGGAGCTGTTTTTT.

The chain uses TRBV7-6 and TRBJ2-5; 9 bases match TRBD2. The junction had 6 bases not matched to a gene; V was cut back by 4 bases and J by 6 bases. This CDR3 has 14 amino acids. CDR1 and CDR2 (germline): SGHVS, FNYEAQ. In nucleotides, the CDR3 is TGTGCCAGCAGCTATAGCGGGGGCGGGAAGACCCAGTACTTC. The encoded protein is CASSYSGGGKTQYF. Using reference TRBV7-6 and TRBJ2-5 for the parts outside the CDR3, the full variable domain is GAGVSQSPRYKVTKRGQDVALRCDPISGHVSLYWYRQALGQGPEFLTYFNYEAQQDKSGLPNDRFSAERPEGSISTLTIQRTEQRDSAMYRCASSYSGGGKTQYFGPGTRLLVL.

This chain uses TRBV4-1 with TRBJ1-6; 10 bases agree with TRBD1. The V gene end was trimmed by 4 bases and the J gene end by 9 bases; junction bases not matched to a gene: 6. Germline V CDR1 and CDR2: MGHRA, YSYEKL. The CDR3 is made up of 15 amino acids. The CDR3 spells CASSLSGQGSSPLHF. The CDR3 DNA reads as TGCGCCAGCAGCCTATCGGGACAGGGGAGTTCACCCCTCCACTTT.

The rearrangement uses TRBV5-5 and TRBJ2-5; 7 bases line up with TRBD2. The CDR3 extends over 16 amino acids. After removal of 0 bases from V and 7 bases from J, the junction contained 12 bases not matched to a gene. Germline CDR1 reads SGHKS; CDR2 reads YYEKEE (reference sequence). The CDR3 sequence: CASSLGRETGGATQYF. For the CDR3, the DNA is TGTGCCAGCAGCTTGGGAAGGGAAACGGGAGGTGCGACCCAGTACTTC.

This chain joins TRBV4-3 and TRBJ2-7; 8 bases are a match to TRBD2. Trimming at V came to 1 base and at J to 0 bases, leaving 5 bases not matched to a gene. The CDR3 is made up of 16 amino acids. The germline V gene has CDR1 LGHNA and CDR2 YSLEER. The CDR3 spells CASSQVGRGVSYEQYF. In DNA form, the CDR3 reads TGCGCCAGCAGCCAAGTAGGGCGGGGGGTCTCCTACGAGCAGTACTTC.

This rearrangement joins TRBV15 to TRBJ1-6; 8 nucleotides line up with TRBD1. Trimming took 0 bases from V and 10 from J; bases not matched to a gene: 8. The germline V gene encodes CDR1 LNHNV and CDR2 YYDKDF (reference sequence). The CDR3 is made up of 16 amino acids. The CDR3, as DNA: TGTGCCACCAGCAGAGATGCTAGTGACAGGGGCTCACCCCTCCACTTT. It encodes CATSRDASDRGSPLHF.

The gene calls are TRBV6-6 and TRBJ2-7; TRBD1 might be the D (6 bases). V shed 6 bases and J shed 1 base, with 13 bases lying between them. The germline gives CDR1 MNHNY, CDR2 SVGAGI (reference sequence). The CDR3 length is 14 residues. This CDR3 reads CASSRTDLSYEQYF. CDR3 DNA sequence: TGTGCCAGCAGCCGGACAGACCTTTCCTACGAGCAGTACTTC.

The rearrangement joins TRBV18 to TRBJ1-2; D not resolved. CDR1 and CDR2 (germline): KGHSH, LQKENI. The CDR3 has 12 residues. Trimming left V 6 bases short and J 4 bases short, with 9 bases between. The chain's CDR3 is CASSQDSYGYTF. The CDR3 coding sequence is TGTGCCAGCTCCCAGGACTCCTATGGCTACACCTTC. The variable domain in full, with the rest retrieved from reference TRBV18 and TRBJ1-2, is NAGVMQNPRHLVRRRGQEARLRCSPMKGHSHVYWYRQLPEEGLKFMVYLQKENIIDESGMPKERFSAEFPKEGPSILRIQQVVRGDSAAYFCASSQDSYGYTFGSGTRLTVV.

CDR3 residues: CAIRKAGDNTGELFF. In DNA, the CDR3 is TGTGCCATCCGGAAAGCGGGAGATAACACCGGGGAGCTGTTTTTT. This rearrangement joins TRBV10-3 to TRBJ2-2, with 8 nucleotides matching TRBD2. CDR3 size: 15 residues. Per germline, CDR1 ENHRY and CDR2 SYGVKD. The V segment lost 8 bases and the J segment 2 bases; nucleotides outside the gene matches: 7.

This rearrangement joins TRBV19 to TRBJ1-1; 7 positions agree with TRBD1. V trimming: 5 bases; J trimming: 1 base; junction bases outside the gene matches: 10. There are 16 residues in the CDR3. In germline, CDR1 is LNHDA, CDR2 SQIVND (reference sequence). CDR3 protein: CASSLRQGMGNTEAFF. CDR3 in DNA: TGTGCCAGTAGTCTCCGACAGGGTATGGGGAACACTGAAGCTTTCTTT.

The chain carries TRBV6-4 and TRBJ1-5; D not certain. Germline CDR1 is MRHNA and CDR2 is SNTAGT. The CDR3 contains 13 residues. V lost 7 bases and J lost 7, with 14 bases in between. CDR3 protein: CASNHIGGQPQHF. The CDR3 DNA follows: TGTGCCAGCAACCATATTGGAGGGCAGCCCCAGCATTTT.

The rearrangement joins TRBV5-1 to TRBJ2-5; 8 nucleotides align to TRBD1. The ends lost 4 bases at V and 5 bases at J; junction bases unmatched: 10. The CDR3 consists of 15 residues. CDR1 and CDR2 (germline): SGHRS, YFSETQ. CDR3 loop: CASSTQVRGPETQYF. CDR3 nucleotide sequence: TGCGCCAGCAGCACGCAGGTCAGGGGGCCCGAGACCCAGTACTTC.

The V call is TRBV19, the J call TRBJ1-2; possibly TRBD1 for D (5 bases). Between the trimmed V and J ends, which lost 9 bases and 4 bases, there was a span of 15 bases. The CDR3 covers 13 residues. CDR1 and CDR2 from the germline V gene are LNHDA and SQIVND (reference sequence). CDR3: CASTRGGAYGYTF. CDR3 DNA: TGTGCCAGCACAAGGGGCGGCGCCTATGGCTACACCTTC.

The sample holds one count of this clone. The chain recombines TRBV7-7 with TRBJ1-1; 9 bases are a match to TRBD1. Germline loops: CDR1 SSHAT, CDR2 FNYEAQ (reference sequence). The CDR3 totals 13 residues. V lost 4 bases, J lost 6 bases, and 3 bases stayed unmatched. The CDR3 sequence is CASSYDRGSEAFF. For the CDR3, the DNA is TGTGCCAGCAGCTATGACAGGGGGTCTGAAGCTTTCTTT. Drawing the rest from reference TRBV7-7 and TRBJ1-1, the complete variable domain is GAGVSQSPRYKVTKRGQDVTLRCDPISSHATLYWYQQALGQGPEFLTYFNYEAQPDKSGLPSDRFSAERPEGSISTLTIQRTEQRDSAMYRCASSYDRGSEAFFGQGTRLTVV.

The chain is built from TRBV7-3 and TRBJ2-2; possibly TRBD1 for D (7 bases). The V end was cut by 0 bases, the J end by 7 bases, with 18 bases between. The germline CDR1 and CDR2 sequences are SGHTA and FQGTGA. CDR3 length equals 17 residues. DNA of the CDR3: TGTGCCAGCAGCTTAACGAGGGGGCCCGGAGGGAGCGGGGAGCTGTTTTTT. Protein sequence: CASSLTRGPGGSGELFF.